This T cell receptor beta chain was recovered during a study of blood T cells in healthy people across ages. General observations from the study: Per million T cells, TCR beta diversity dropped about linearly as age rose.

Remarks on this clonotype: The target antigen is unknown.

Then a second PCR, running about 7 to 11 cycles, was carried out with a sample-barcoded 5' primer and a J-beta primer mix. Each TCR beta cDNA got a 12-nucleotide random molecular identifier. TCRdb fed the 5' RACE reads into MiXCR, producing one record per CDR3 protein. The sample has roughly 1.9 million distinct CDR3 sequences, around 42% seen once. V was pared by 3 bases and J by 3 bases, with 17 bases between. CDR1 and CDR2 from the germline V gene are LGHDT and YNNKEL (reference sequence). The CDR3 contains 16 residues. Sequencing input: blood. The chain combines TRBV3-1 with TRBJ2-5, with unresolved D. The TCR comes from a human donor in good health. In DNA form, the CDR3 reads TGTGCCAGCAGCCACAAAAAGGACCTCCCAGAAGAGACCCAGTACTTC. Translated, it gives CASSHKKDLPEETQYF.